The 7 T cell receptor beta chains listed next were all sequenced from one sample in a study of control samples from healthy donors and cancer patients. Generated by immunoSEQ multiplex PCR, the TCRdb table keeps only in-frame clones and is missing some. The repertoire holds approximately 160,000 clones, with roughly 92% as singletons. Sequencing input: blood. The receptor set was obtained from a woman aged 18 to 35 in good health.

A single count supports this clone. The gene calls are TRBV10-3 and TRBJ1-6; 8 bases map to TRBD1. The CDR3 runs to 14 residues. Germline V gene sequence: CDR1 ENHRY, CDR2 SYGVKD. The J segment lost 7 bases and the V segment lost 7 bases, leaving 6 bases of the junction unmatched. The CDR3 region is CAINQQGDNSPLHF. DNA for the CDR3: TGTGCCATCAATCAACAGGGGGACAATTCACCCCTCCACTTT.

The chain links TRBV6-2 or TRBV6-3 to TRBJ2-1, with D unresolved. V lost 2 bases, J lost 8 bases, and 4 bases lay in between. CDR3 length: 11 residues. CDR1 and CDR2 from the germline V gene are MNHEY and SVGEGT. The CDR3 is CASSYADEQFF. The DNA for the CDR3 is TGTGCCAGCAGTTACGCGGATGAGCAGTTCTTC.

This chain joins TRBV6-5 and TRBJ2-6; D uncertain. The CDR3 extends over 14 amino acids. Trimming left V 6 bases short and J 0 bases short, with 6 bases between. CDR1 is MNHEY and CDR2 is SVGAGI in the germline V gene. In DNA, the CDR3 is TGTGCCAGCAGCAGACTCTCTGGGGCCAACGTCCTGACTTTC. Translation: CASSRLSGANVLTF.

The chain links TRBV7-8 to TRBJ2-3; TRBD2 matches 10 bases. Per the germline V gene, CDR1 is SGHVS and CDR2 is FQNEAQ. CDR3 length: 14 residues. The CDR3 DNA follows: TGTGCTCTCGCGACTAGCGGGAGCACAGATACGCAGTATTTT. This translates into CALATSGSTDTQYF.

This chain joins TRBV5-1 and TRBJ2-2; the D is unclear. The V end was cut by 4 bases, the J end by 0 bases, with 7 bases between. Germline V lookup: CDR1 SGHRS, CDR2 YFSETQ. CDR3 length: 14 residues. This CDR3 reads CASSIGANTGELFF. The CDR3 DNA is TGCGCCAGCAGCATCGGTGCGAACACCGGGGAGCTGTTTTTT.

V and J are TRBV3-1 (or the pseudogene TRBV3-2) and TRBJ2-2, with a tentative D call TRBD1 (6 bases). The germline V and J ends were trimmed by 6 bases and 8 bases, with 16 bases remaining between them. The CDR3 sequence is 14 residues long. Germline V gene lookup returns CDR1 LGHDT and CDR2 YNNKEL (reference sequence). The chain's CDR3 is CASSLQGSWGELFF. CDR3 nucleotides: TGTGCCAGCAGTCTTCAGGGGAGCTGGGGGGAGCTGTTTTTT.

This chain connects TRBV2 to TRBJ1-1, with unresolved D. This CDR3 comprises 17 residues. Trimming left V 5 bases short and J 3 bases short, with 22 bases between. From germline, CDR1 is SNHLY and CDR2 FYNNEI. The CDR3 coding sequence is TGTGCCAGCAGTCCTCTCTTAACGCCGGGCCCCCACACTGAAGCTTTCTTT. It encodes CASSPLLTPGPHTEAFF.